This T cell receptor beta chain was profiled in a study of graft-versus-host responses after intestinal transplantation (dated by TCRdb to about 2021). With respect to the entire study: Recipients received multivisceral, liver-intestinal, or isolated intestinal transplants. Anti-thymocyte globulin induction was given to all recipients, followed by maintenance tacrolimus and steroids for approximately 3 years. A peak of at least 4% donor T cells among recipient peripheral blood mononuclear cells was the definition used for donor T cell macrochimerism. To identify alloreactive clones, pre-transplant mixed lymphocyte reaction products were sequenced and compared with unstimulated pre-transplant donor and recipient T cells. Of the approximately 25 intestinal transplant recipients enrolled in the cohort, one of whom was a retransplant, 3 patients without pretransplant specimens were excluded. Bulk TCR-beta CDR3 sequencing was used to track graft-versus-host and host-versus-graft alloreactive T cell clones in the graft, circulation and bone marrow after intestinal transplantation. Instead of going to the commercial service, samples from a few later patients were sequenced in-house on an Illumina MiSeq and processed with MiXCR. Overall results and qualifications from the work: In the allografts of patients with donor T cell macrochimerism, GvH to HvG T cell clonal ratios were high. GvH clones were detected in recipient bone marrow, and some of these GvH clones were observed earlier in ileal mucosa or blood, consistent with an intestinal mucosal origin. The conclusions were limited by the relatively low number and heterogeneity of the intestinal transplant patients. Peak levels of circulating GvH clones were associated with declines in HvG clones early after transplant.

Receptor amplification or capture employed the immunoSEQ multiplex PCR assay. For most patients, genomic DNA was isolated using the Qiagen DNeasy Blood and Tissue Kit and was shipped frozen to Adaptive Biotechnologies for TCR sequencing. For most patients, high-throughput TCR-beta CDR3 sequencing of genomic DNA was performed by Adaptive Biotechnologies. The authors' analysis ran thus. TCR sequencing data were retrieved from Adaptive's ImmunoSEQ software for around 19 patients, whereas three other patients were processed with MiXCR and VDJtools. To correct CD4 versus CD8 sorting errors, sequences present in both subsets at a frequency ratio below 5:1 were removed. CDR3 nucleotide sequences shared between donor and recipient were removed because their origin could not be assigned. At least 2-fold expansion over unstimulated cells and a minimum CFSE-low frequency of 0.002% (template counts) or 0.001% (read counts) were required for clones to be classified as alloreactive. Mappable clones were those detected in sequenced pre-transplant spleen, lymph node, or MLR CFSE-low populations of the donor or recipient. The cumulative frequency of alloreactive clones was calculated as a percentage of all sequences, weighted by copy number. TCRdb obtained this table from immuneACCESS and retained in-frame rearrangements with V and J assigned. These tables miss some clones; where compared with another copy, unresolved V genes account for less than half of the shortfall, and the remainder is unexplained. The D gene and trimming were derived from the DNA, and the V and J assignments and clone size from that table. The sample yields 50,000 to 75,000 clones; approximately 94% were counted once. The leading ten clones occupy around 0.38% of the sample.

Note on this clone: The clone's antigen remains unknown. There are no base qualities to consult, and no much larger clone falls within one base.

The junction shows trimming of 7 bases on V and 3 bases on J, plus 16 bases between the germline ends. CDR1 is given as MNHEY and CDR2 as SMNVEV, both from the germline V gene (reference sequence). The CDR3 spans 14 residues, from the cysteine through the phenylalanine. Kept here is only the CDR3 DNA, which spans 42 bases and is read in frame from base 1. The label giving this sample's time point can be read as: cells obtained before transplantation from donor or recipient. CD3+CD4+ and CD3+CD8+ populations were FACS-sorted from unstimulated pre-transplant donor and recipient cells taken from spleen or lymph nodes.

The TCR originated in a human donor who was the organ donor for an intestinal transplant. This specimen was unstimulated CD4+ T cells sorted from spleen or lymph node cells, taken before transplant. The rearrangement joined TRBV27 to TRBJ2-7; perhaps TRBD1 is the D gene, with 5 bases matching. This receptor carries the CDR3 CASTSSTGRYEQYF. The DNA sequence is TGTGCCAGCACTTCATCCACAGGCCGCTACGAGCAGTACTTC.